The 18 T cell receptor beta chains in this list originate from one sample, sequenced in a study of shared clonotypes between healthy human individuals. The assay was immunoSEQ multiplex PCR, and TCRdb's table has in-frame clones only and misses some. This sample has about 490,000 clones; over 70% occur once, and the top ten carry 12%. The sample was PBMCs. The receptors stem from a woman in her 40s in good health. Some clones in this sample may be carry-over from other donors' samples.

The chain combines TRBV18 with TRBJ2-7; D might be TRBD2 (5 bases). There are 15 residues in the CDR3. The V gene's germline CDR1 is KGHSH and CDR2 LQKENI. V was clipped by 5 bases and J by 7 bases, with 21 bases between them. The CDR3 bases are TGTGCCAGCTCAAGAAATTCCGGTCTGGGAGTGGAGCAGTACTTC. Protein product: CASSRNSGLGVEQYF.

This clone appeared once. This chain uses TRBV5-4 with TRBJ2-5; D is undetermined. Trimming pared 0 bases from V and 2 bases from J, leaving 2 bases between. CDR1 is SGHNT and CDR2 is YYREEE in the germline V gene (reference sequence). The CDR3 sequence is 12 residues long. The CDR3 DNA sequence: TGTGCCAGCAGCTTGGGGCAAGAGACCCAGTACTTC. It specifies CASSLGQETQYF.

This sequence joins TRBV5-6 and TRBJ2-7; 11 bases line up with TRBD2. This CDR3 is 15 amino acids long. CDR1 is SGHDT and CDR2 is YYEEEE in the germline V gene. V dropped 4 bases and J dropped 2; count of bases not matched to a gene: 5. The chain's CDR3 is CASSRNSGRAYEQYF. DNA for the CDR3: TGTGCCAGCAGCCGAAATAGCGGGAGGGCCTACGAGCAGTACTTC.

For this clone: The sample carries other DNA sequences with the same CDR3. The V gene is TRBV28, the J gene TRBJ1-5; D unclear. Germline CDR1 and CDR2: MDHEN and SYDVKM. Trimming took 3 bases from V and 6 from J, leaving 6 bases between them. The CDR3 is made up of 12 amino acids. CDR3: CASSFSGQPQHF. The CDR3 DNA sequence: TGTGCCAGCAGTTTTTCCGGTCAGCCCCAGCATTTT. The variable domain in full, completed from reference TRBV28 and TRBJ1-5, reads DVKVTQSSRYLVKRTGEKVFLECVQDMDHENMFWYRQDPGLGLRLIYFSYDVKMKEKGDIPEGYSVSREKKERFSLILESASTNQTSMYLCASSFSGQPQHFGDGTRLSIL.

Concerning this clone: A much more abundant neighbour one base away suggests this may be a read error. At the DNA level, this CDR3 is encoded by other sequences in the same sample as well. V gene TRBV15 combines with J gene TRBJ2-2; 8 bases are shared with TRBD2. V trimming: 3 bases; J trimming: 8 bases; junction bases outside the gene matches: 14. CDR1 LNHNV and CDR2 YYDKDF come from the germline V gene (reference sequence). The CDR3 runs 17 residues. The CDR3 DNA follows: TGTGCCACCAGCAGGCCTCTAAGTCGCGGGAGGACAGGGGAGCTGTTTTTT. This gives the protein CATSRPLSRGRTGELFF.

With respect to this clone: A far larger clone is just one base off, so this is likely a read error. This chain links TRBV14 with TRBJ2-7; D is tentatively TRBD1 or TRBD2 (5 bases each). Trimming took 1 base from V and 0 from J, leaving 22 bases between them. The CDR3 contains 19 residues. Per germline, CDR1 SGHDN and CDR2 FVKESK. The CDR3 here is CASSQGAPYDSGSSYEQYF. The DNA for the CDR3 is TGTGCCAGCAGCCAAGGGGCCCCCTATGACAGTGGGAGCTCCTACGAGCAGTACTTC.

V and J are TRBV10-3 and TRBJ1-3; D is uncertain. The CDR3 has 15 amino acids. CDR1 is ENHRY and CDR2 is SYGVKD in the germline V gene. The V and J ends lost 0 bases and 10 bases respectively, with 16 bases between them. DNA for the CDR3: TGTGCCATCAGTGAGTCGGATGGGGAATTTGAGACCATATATTTT. Its translation: CAISESDGEFETIYF.

The V and J genes are TRBV28 and TRBJ2-2; D is unresolved. The CDR3 spans 13 residues. V was shortened by 3 bases and J by 4 bases, with 6 bases between the two germline ends. The germline V gene encodes CDR1 MDHEN and CDR2 SYDVKM. CDR3 sequence: CASSLIPTGELFF. CDR3 bases: TGTGCCAGCAGTTTGATCCCCACCGGGGAGCTGTTTTTT.

The chain carries TRBV10-3 and TRBJ1-5, with 7 bases fitting TRBD1. V trimming: 6 bases; J trimming: 7 bases; junction bases outside the gene matches: 9. Germline values: CDR1 ENHRY, CDR2 SYGVKD. This CDR3 region has 14 residues. The CDR3 region has the DNA TGTGCCATCAGGCCTGACAGGGTTGGACAGCCCCAGCATTTT. As protein: CAIRPDRVGQPQHF.

The genes are TRBV28 and TRBJ2-2, with D uncertain. V shed 5 bases and J shed 4 bases, with 8 bases lying between them. Looked up from germline, CDR1 is MDHEN and CDR2 is SYDVKM. This CDR3 spans 13 amino acids. Here the CDR3 reads CASSPASTGELFF. CDR3 nucleotides: TGTGCCAGCAGTCCCGCGAGCACCGGGGAGCTGTTTTTT.

The V call is TRBV4-2, the J call TRBJ2-7; 13 nucleotides match TRBD2. The CDR3 spans 15 residues. V lost 4 bases to trimming and J lost 3 bases; unmatched junction nucleotides: 3. Germline CDR1 LGHNA, CDR2 YNFKEQ. The CDR3 sequence is CASSPRTSGSYEQYF. As DNA, the CDR3 is TGTGCCAGCAGCCCACGGACTAGCGGGAGCTACGAGCAGTACTTC.

The chain has TRBV18 and TRBJ1-1, with TRBD1 as a possible D gene (6 bases). Germline CDR1 is KGHSH and CDR2 is LQKENI. The V and J ends lost 2 bases and 4 bases respectively, with 11 bases between them. The CDR3 runs to 14 residues. The CDR3 DNA reads as TGTGCCAGCTCACCAGCAGGGGCTGGCACTGAAGCTTTCTTT. Translating gives CASSPAGAGTEAFF.

About this clone: This specimen includes other DNA sequences encoding the same CDR3. The gene calls are TRBV28 and TRBJ2-7, with TRBD1 identical over 8 bases. Per germline, CDR1 MDHEN and CDR2 SYDVKM. V lost 1 base and J lost 6; bases outside the gene matches: 5. The CDR3 covers 14 residues. DNA for the CDR3: TGTGCCAGCAGTTTATCAGCAGGGGGCGGCGAGCAGTACTTC. Translating gives CASSLSAGGGEQYF.

Note on this clone: This CDR3 is also generated by other DNA sequences in the sample. This chain joins TRBV2 and TRBJ2-2; D is perhaps TRBD2 (6 bases). This CDR3 region has 14 residues. The V gene's germline CDR1 is SNHLY and CDR2 FYNNEI. Trimming shortened V by 5 bases and J by 6 bases, and 13 bases separated the two germline ends. The CDR3 loop is CASSQGLQSGELFF. The CDR3 nucleotides read TGTGCCAGCAGTCAGGGACTCCAGTCCGGGGAGCTGTTTTTT.

The chain joins TRBV4-1 to TRBJ2-3; D may be TRBD1 (6 bases). Germline-derived CDR1 and CDR2 are MGHRA and YSYEKL. Trimming took off 4 bases at V and 0 bases at J, with 14 bases between the two ends. The CDR3 consists of 16 residues. CDR3 in DNA: TGCGCCAGCAGCCCTGGGGGCCGGTCTAGCACAGATACGCAGTATTTT. Protein sequence: CASSPGGRSSTDTQYF.

This chain connects TRBV7-3 to TRBJ1-1, with TRBD1 as a possible D gene (5 bases). Germline lookup yields CDR1 SGHTA and CDR2 FQGTGA. V lost 4 bases and J 3 bases, leaving 9 bases between the germline ends. This CDR3 is 13 amino acids long. For the CDR3, the DNA is TGTGCCAGCAGCTCACAAGGGGACACTGAAGCTTTCTTT. Translating it yields CASSSQGDTEAFF.

Remarks on this clone: A far larger clone is one nucleotide away, so this likely arose from a read error. This chain joins TRBV11-2 and TRBJ2-1; no clear D. The CDR3 has 11 residues. Germline CDR1 and CDR2: SGHAT and FQNNGV. Trimming removed 5 bases from V and 8 bases from J, with 7 bases in between. CDR3 loop: CASSQFDEQFF. CDR3 nucleotide sequence: TGTGCCAGCAGCCAATTCGATGAGCAGTTCTTC.

A word on this clone: This likely came from a read error, as a far larger clone is one base away. The chain recombines TRBV2 with TRBJ1-5; tentative D call: TRBD1 (6 bases). This CDR3 spans 14 amino acids. The V end lost 3 bases, the J end lost 5 bases, and 11 bases lay between the germline ends. Germline CDR1 SNHLY, CDR2 FYNNEI. The DNA for the CDR3 is TGTGCCAGCAGTGACTTGGACAGCGATCAGCCCCAGCATTTT. Translation: CASSDLDSDQPQHF.